The 13 T cell receptor beta chains in this list originate from one sample, sequenced in a study of blood T cell repertoires in COVID-19. Measured with immunoSEQ multiplex PCR; TCRdb has only the in-frame clones, and not every one. The sample carries fewer than 250,000 clones, around 86% recorded once. Material for sequencing was PBMCs or T cells enriched from blood (not recorded which). Receptors originate from a young man in a cohort exposed to, infected with or recovered from COVID-19 (not recorded which).

The chain has TRBV5-1 and TRBJ2-2; 8 bases agree with TRBD1. Looked up from germline, CDR1 is SGHRS and CDR2 is YFSETQ. This CDR3 spans 20 amino acids. V was pared by 6 bases and J by 2 bases, with 21 bases of the junction left unmatched. Here the CDR3 DNA reads TGCGCCAGCATCCCATCGGGGGAGATTGGGACAGGATTAAACACCGGGGAGCTGTTTTTT. Amino acids: CASIPSGEIGTGLNTGELFF.

The V and J genes are TRBV19 and TRBJ1-3, with 9 positions matching TRBD1. Germline V gene sequence: CDR1 LNHDA, CDR2 SQIVND (reference sequence). CDR3 length: 15 amino acids. The ends lost 6 bases at V and 2 bases at J; junction bases unmatched: 5. This CDR3 reads CASSRDRDPGNTIYF. For the CDR3, the DNA is TGTGCCAGTAGCCGGGACAGGGATCCTGGAAACACCATATATTTT.

This clone was found a few times. V and J are TRBV27 and TRBJ2-2; TRBD2 matches at 10 bases. V gave up 6 bases and J gave up 4 bases; unmatched junction bases: 5. CDR1 is MNHEY, CDR2 SMNVEV, per germline (reference sequence). The CDR3 is 15 amino acids. The CDR3, as DNA: TGTGCCAGCAGGATAGCGGGAGGATCCACCGGGGAGCTGTTTTTT. It specifies CASRIAGGSTGELFF.

The rearrangement joins TRBV9 to TRBJ1-2; the D gene is possibly TRBD1 (5 bases). V lost 5 bases to trimming and J lost 5 bases, with 19 bases between them. Germline V gene sequence: CDR1 SGDLS, CDR2 YYNGEE. The CDR3 runs to 15 residues. The CDR3 is CASSNSRGTIYGYTF. DNA for the CDR3: TGTGCCAGCAGTAACTCACGGGGGACTATATATGGCTACACCTTC.

This chain connects TRBV27 to TRBJ1-6; D call uncertain. V gave up 3 bases and J gave up 4 bases, with 7 bases separating them. The germline V gene has CDR1 MNHEY and CDR2 SMNVEV (reference sequence). The CDR3 consists of 14 residues. DNA of the CDR3: TGTGCCAGCAGTTTGCCCACTTATAATTCACCCCTCCACTTT. Its protein product is CASSLPTYNSPLHF.

V gene TRBV27 combines with J gene TRBJ2-2, with TRBD2 identical over 10 bases. Germline-derived CDR1 and CDR2 are MNHEY and SMNVEV (reference sequence). The CDR3 is 15 residues long. With V trimmed by 5 bases and J by 6 bases, 6 bases remained unmatched. CDR3 protein: CASSPSGRVPGELFF. The DNA for the CDR3 is TGTGCCAGCAGTCCTAGCGGGAGAGTGCCCGGGGAGCTGTTTTTT.

The chain recombines TRBV20-1 with TRBJ1-5; D unresolved. Between the trimmed V and J ends, which lost 3 bases and 2 bases, there was a span of 11 bases. Per germline, CDR1 DFQATT and CDR2 SNEGSKA (reference sequence). The CDR3 is 14 amino acids. The CDR3, as DNA: TGCAGTGCTAGTCGTGTGCGGGGCAATCAGCCCCAGCATTTT. This codes for CSASRVRGNQPQHF.

The J gene is TRBJ1-2, the V gene TRBV6-5; 8 bases are a match to TRBD1. The germline V gene encodes CDR1 MNHEY and CDR2 SVGAGI. CDR3 length equals 13 residues. V was clipped by 5 bases and J by 6 bases; unmatched bases: 5. CDR3 in amino acids: CASSPQGDDGYTF. CDR3 DNA: TGTGCCAGCAGTCCACAGGGGGACGATGGCTACACCTTC.

The V gene is TRBV6-4, the J gene TRBJ2-3; tentative D call: TRBD2 (6 bases). Germline CDR1 is MRHNA and CDR2 is SNTAGT. The CDR3 covers 14 residues. Between the trimmed V and J ends, which lost 4 bases and 2 bases, there was a span of 10 bases. CDR3 DNA: TGTGCCAGCAGTGGCGGCGGGGCCACAGATACGCAGTATTTT. This translates into CASSGGGATDTQYF.

V is TRBV19 and J is TRBJ2-7; no clear D. This CDR3 is 13 amino acids long. V gave up 5 bases and J gave up 0 bases, with 8 bases separating them. CDR1 LNHDA and CDR2 SQIVND come from the germline V gene (reference sequence). Here the CDR3 reads CASSYDISYEQYF. The DNA for the CDR3 is TGTGCCAGTAGTTACGACATCTCCTACGAGCAGTACTTC.

J is TRBJ2-2 and V is TRBV19; D remains unclear. Trimming left V 1 base short and J 4 bases short, with 10 bases between. From germline, CDR1 is LNHDA and CDR2 SQIVND (reference sequence). CDR3 length: 15 amino acids. The CDR3 DNA sequence: TGTGCCAGTAGTATAGGCCAGGCGAGCACCGGGGAGCTGTTTTTT. Protein product: CASSIGQASTGELFF.

This chain joins TRBV18 and TRBJ2-7; the D gene is possibly TRBD2 (6 bases). This CDR3 spans 13 amino acids. V was trimmed by 2 bases and J by 6 bases, leaving 11 bases between them. From germline, CDR1 is KGHSH and CDR2 LQKENI. Here the CDR3 reads CASSPGRQGEQYF. The DNA for the CDR3 is TGTGCCAGCTCACCAGGGAGGCAGGGCGAGCAGTACTTC.

The rearrangement joins TRBV5-6 to TRBJ2-3; D is perhaps TRBD1 (6 bases). This CDR3 is 15 amino acids long. Trimming pared 3 bases from V and 2 bases from J, leaving 13 bases between. Germline-derived CDR1 and CDR2 are SGHDT and YYEEEE. The CDR3 spells CASSSQGFITDTQYF. The CDR3 coding sequence is TGTGCCAGCAGCTCACAGGGATTTATCACAGATACGCAGTATTTT.